These T cell receptor beta chains were read from a single sample in a study of blood T cell dynamics during melanoma immunotherapy. Clones were sequenced by immunoSEQ multiplex PCR, and TCRdb holds only the in-frame ones, with some missing. The sample holds fewer than 25,000 clones, around nine tenths seen once. Sequences were derived from blood, sampled from a patient treated with checkpoint blockade. These receptors all come from a human donor with melanoma. Both conserved end residues are part of each CDR3. D genes are given only for firm matches. A clone size is listed for some rows: how often the clone was seen (once, few, many), or a class if it is expanded.

v_gene	j_gene	abundance	d_gene	CDR3aa	CDR3nt
TRBV16	TRBJ2-7	.	.	CASSQSVTVGVYEQYF	TGTGCCAGCAGCCAATCGGTAACGGTCGGGGTCTACGAGCAGTACTTC
TRBV4-2	TRBJ1-2	.	.	CASSQEGGLLYGYTF	TGTGCCAGCAGCCAAGAAGGTGGGCTCCTCTATGGCTACACCTTC
TRBV2	TRBJ2-7	.	TRBD2	CASRPTGTSSGYEQYF	TGTGCCAGCAGGCCCACCGGGACTAGCTCTGGCTACGAGCAGTACTTC
TRBV6-5	TRBJ2-4	once	.	CASRLAAGGQNIQYF	TGTGCCAGCAGGCTAGCGGCCGGGGGGCAAAACATTCAGTACTTC
TRBV2	TRBJ2-7	.	.	CASSVTRSSAAIYEQYF	TGTGCCAGCAGTGTTACCCGCAGCAGCGCCGCGATTTACGAGCAGTACTTC
TRBV29-1	TRBJ2-1	.	TRBD2	CSVSGGTSGRAGEQFF	TGCAGCGTTTCGGGGGGTACTAGCGGGAGGGCCGGCGAGCAGTTCTTC
TRBV6-4	TRBJ1-2	.	.	CASSLSGEDGYTF	TGTGCCAGCAGTCTATCCGGGGAGGACGGCTACACCTTC
TRBV6-6	TRBJ1-6	.	TRBD1	CASSYLTGDSPLHF	TGTGCCAGCAGTTACCTGACAGGGGATTCACCCCTCCACTTT
TRBV5-1	TRBJ2-1	.	.	CASSPRDSYNEQFF	TGCGCCAGCAGCCCGAGGGACTCCTACAATGAGCAGTTCTTC
TRBV5-6	TRBJ1-1	.	.	CASSHLRGGLSDTEAFF	TGTGCCAGCAGCCATTTGAGGGGAGGACTCAGCGACACTGAAGCTTTCTTT
TRBV29-1	TRBJ2-7	.	TRBD1	CSVELLDRGSYEQYF	TGCAGCGTTGAACTTTTGGACAGGGGCTCCTACGAGCAGTACTTC